The 10 T cell receptor beta chains below come from one sample, sequenced in a study of T cells in Graves' hyperthyroidism and ophthalmopathy. Using RNA transcripts as the source, TCR beta CDR3 regions were amplified. HTBI primers were used for first-round RT-PCR of the TCR CDR3. From the multiplex PCR reads, TCRdb called clonotypes with MiXCR, one entry per CDR3 protein. The sample has hundreds of thousands of distinct CDR3 sequences; approximately 14% are singletons. Sequences were obtained from blood. The receptors shown here come from a woman between 18 and 29 years old with Graves' hyperthyroidism.

The CDR3 coding sequence is TGTGCCACCAGCGGGGAGGGGCCCTGGGAAGAGACCCAGTACTTC. Encoded protein: CATSGEGPWEETQYF. This chain connects TRBV15 to TRBJ2-5, with TRBD2 identical over 7 bases. CDR1 LNHNV and CDR2 YYDKDF come from the germline V gene (reference sequence). The V gene end was trimmed by 5 bases and the J gene end by 3 bases; junction bases not matched to a gene: 9. The CDR3 has 15 amino acids.

This clonotype was recorded a few times. This chain connects TRBV9 to TRBJ2-1, with 9 bases lining up with TRBD2. The CDR3 is 15 amino acids. Germline V CDR1 and CDR2: SGDLS, YYNGEE. The J segment lost 6 bases and the V segment lost 2 bases, leaving 6 bases of the junction unmatched. CDR3 sequence: CASSVGSGRTNEQFF. CDR3 nucleotides: TGTGCCAGCAGCGTGGGGAGCGGGAGGACCAATGAGCAGTTCTTC. The full variable domain, with the rest looked up from reference TRBV9 and TRBJ2-1, is DSGVTQTPKHLITATGQRVTLRCSPRSGDLSVYWYQQSLDQGLQFLIQYYNGEERAKGNILERFSAQQFPDLHSELNLSSLELGDSALYFCASSVGSGRTNEQFFGPGTRLTVL.

V gene TRBV28 combines with J gene TRBJ2-5; 14 bases line up with TRBD2. Germline V lookup: CDR1 MDHEN, CDR2 SYDVKM. CDR3 length equals 19 residues. Germline trimming cut 5 bases from V and 4 bases from J; bases unmatched to any gene: 15. The CDR3 DNA is TGTGCCAGCAGTCCTTATGGGACCGGGACTAGCGGGAGCTTAGAGACCCAGTACTTC. It codes for CASSPYGTGTSGSLETQYF.

There are many counts of this clonotype. The V gene is TRBV7-6, the J gene TRBJ2-1; D uncertain. The CDR3 consists of 17 residues. CDR1 is SGHVS, CDR2 FNYEAQ, per germline. Trimming took 2 bases from V and 1 from J, leaving 15 bases between them. CDR3 nucleotides: TGTGCCAGCAGCTTATTCCGGCTACGGGCGTCCTACAATGAGCAGTTCTTC. Protein: CASSLFRLRASYNEQFF.

This clonotype showed up many times. V and J are TRBV27 and TRBJ1-5; D uncertain. CDR1 and CDR2 (germline): MNHEY, SMNVEV (reference sequence). The CDR3 runs to 12 residues. Between the trimmed V and J ends, which lost 3 bases and 6 bases, there was a span of 6 bases. The CDR3 sequence is CASSFMGQPQHF. CDR3 DNA: TGTGCCAGCAGTTTCATGGGTCAGCCCCAGCATTTT.

In this sample, this clonotype turned up many times. The V and J genes are TRBV27 and TRBJ2-1; 7 bases align to TRBD1. V lost 6 bases and J lost 1; bases outside the gene matches: 3. This CDR3 comprises 14 residues. Germline CDR1 MNHEY, CDR2 SMNVEV (reference sequence). CDR3 in amino acids: CASRTGQSYNEQFF. The CDR3 coding sequence is TGTGCCAGCAGAACGGGACAGTCCTACAATGAGCAGTTCTTC.

The V call is TRBV9, the J call TRBJ2-7; maybe TRBD1 (6 bases). Trimming removed 0 bases from V and 7 bases from J, with 17 bases in between. Looked up from germline, CDR1 is SGDLS and CDR2 is YYNGEE. The CDR3 spans 15 residues. DNA of the CDR3: TGTGCCAGCAGCGTAGGAAGGACAGCCATCTCGGAGCAGTACTTC. Its translation is CASSVGRTAISEQYF.

This clonotype was detected ten times or more. The chain recombines TRBV13 with TRBJ2-1; 8 nucleotides match TRBD2. V gave up 2 bases and J gave up 6 bases; unmatched junction bases: 6. There are 15 residues in the CDR3. Germline V gene lookup returns CDR1 PRHDT and CDR2 FYEKMQ (reference sequence). The CDR3: CASSLKERETNEQFF. As DNA, the CDR3 is TGTGCCAGCAGCTTAAAGGAGCGGGAGACCAATGAGCAGTTCTTC.

This clonotype came up many times. An end of the junction does not agree with germline; a read error may underlie this. The CDR3: CASSLAVSYEQYF. CDR3 DNA sequence: TGTGCCAGCAGCTTAGCCGTTTCCTACGAGCAGTACTTC. The chain combines TRBV5-1 with TRBJ2-7; D not resolved. This CDR3 region has 13 residues. Per the germline V gene, CDR1 is SGHRS and CDR2 is YFSETQ.

As for this clonotype: One junction end disagrees with the germline gene, perhaps due to a read error. The chain employs TRBV5-1 and TRBJ1-4, with D possibly being TRBD1 (6 bases). Germline CDR1 is SGHRS and CDR2 is YFSETQ. CDR3 length equals 14 residues. CDR3 sequence reads: CASTLGASNEKLFF. DNA of the CDR3: TGCGCCAGCACCTTGGGGGCGTCTAATGAAAAACTGTTTTTT.